The 18 T cell receptor beta chains below come from one sample, sequenced in a study of regulatory T cells in long-lasting Graves disease. With iRepertoire HTBI primers and Arm-PCR of CDR3 regions, TCR beta libraries were built. TCRdb called the multiplex PCR reads again in MiXCR, with one record for every CDR3 protein. The table records 300,000 to 400,000 distinct CDR3 sequences, about a sixth of them present only once. Time point described: newly diagnosed GD, antithyroid drugs for less than 3 months. RNA isolated from PBMCs was used to make the TCR library. Sequencing used peripheral blood mononuclear cells (PBMCs), obtained at new diagnosis, from a patient treated with antithyroid drugs. The receptors stem from a female donor with Graves disease.

This clonotype was seen repeatedly, ten times or more. The CDR3 protein is CASSERRQGTDEQFF. As DNA, the CDR3 is TGTGCCAGCAGTGAAAGGAGACAGGGGACGGATGAGCAGTTCTTC. The chain employs TRBV6-1 and TRBJ2-1; 8 positions agree with TRBD1. V shed 2 bases and J 8 bases; nucleotides not matched to a gene: 8. Germline V gene lookup returns CDR1 MNHNS and CDR2 SASEGT. The CDR3 is made up of 15 amino acids.

This clonotype was seen repeatedly, ten times or more. The genes are TRBV3-1 and TRBJ1-1; D may be TRBD1 (5 bases). The germline V gene encodes CDR1 LGHDT and CDR2 YNNKEL (reference sequence). This CDR3 is built from 13 residues. Between the trimmed V and J ends, which lost 4 bases and 6 bases, there was a span of 12 bases. CDR3 region: CASSRSPGAEAFF. For the CDR3, the DNA is TGTGCCAGCAGCCGATCGCCGGGGGCTGAAGCTTTCTTT.

In this sample, this clonotype turned up a few times. The chain employs TRBV7-2 and TRBJ1-1, with 7 bases matching TRBD1. CDR3 length: 15 amino acids. Germline V lookup: CDR1 SGHTA, CDR2 FQGNSA. Trimming at V came to 5 bases and at J to 7 bases, leaving 13 bases not matched to a gene. The CDR3 loop reads CASSVLTGRGLEAFF. The CDR3 DNA sequence: TGTGCCAGCAGCGTTCTTACAGGGAGGGGGCTTGAAGCTTTCTTT.

This clonotype showed up many times. The V gene is TRBV9, the J gene TRBJ1-5; perhaps TRBD1 as D (5 bases). This CDR3 has 14 amino acids. Trimming removed 3 bases at V and 4 bases at J, with 11 bases between. Germline V gene sequence: CDR1 SGDLS, CDR2 YYNGEE. The CDR3 is CASSEQGENQPQHF. As DNA, the CDR3 is TGTGCCAGCAGCGAGCAGGGTGAGAATCAGCCCCAGCATTTT.

This clonotype has ten or more counts. This chain uses TRBV12-3 or TRBV12-4 with TRBJ2-4, with 7 bases identical to TRBD2. The CDR3 loop spans 15 amino acids. V lost 2 bases and J lost 8; bases outside the gene matches: 9. In nucleotides, the CDR3 is TGTGCCAGCAGTTTATTTCCGGGAGGAGGGGACATTCAGTACTTC. It is translated as CASSLFPGGGDIQYF.

V and J are TRBV6-2 or TRBV6-3 and TRBJ2-5, with D possibly TRBD1 on 6 matching bases. Looked up from germline, CDR1 is MNHEY and CDR2 is SVGEGT. V was cut by 6 bases and J by 2 bases, with 16 bases left in between. This CDR3 contains 15 residues. The CDR3 sequence is CASRGAGAMQETQYF. For the CDR3, the DNA is TGTGCCAGCAGGGGCGCAGGGGCGATGCAAGAGACCCAGTACTTC.

In this sample, this clonotype turned up a few times. The germline gene is not matched at one end of the junction; a read error may be the cause. The chain is built from TRBV28 and TRBJ1-1, with a tentative D call TRBD1 (6 bases). The germline CDR1 and CDR2 sequences are MDHEN and SYDVKM. The CDR3 totals 14 residues. The CDR3 DNA reads TGTGCCATTACGACAGGAGTCATGAACACTGGAGCTTTCTTT. This sequence encodes CAITTGVMNTGAFF.

This clonotype was counted ten times or more. The rearrangement uses TRBV29-1 and TRBJ2-1, with TRBD1 identical over 9 bases. V dropped 2 bases and J dropped 5; count of bases not matched to a gene: 4. The CDR3 runs 14 residues. CDR1 is SQVTM, CDR2 ANQGSEA, per germline. The CDR3 DNA reads as TGCAGCGTTGAAAAGACAGGGGGGGACAATGAGCAGTTCTTC. Amino acid sequence: CSVEKTGGDNEQFF.

Turning to this clonotype: A read error may account for a junction end that differs from germline. The chain joins TRBV4-1 to TRBJ1-6; D perhaps matches TRBD1 (6 bases). This CDR3 comprises 14 residues. The V gene's germline CDR1 is MGHRA and CDR2 YSYEKL. The CDR3 DNA is TGTGCCAGCAGCCAGGAAACAGGGAGTTCACCCCTCCACTTT. Translation gives CASSQETGSSPLHF.

This chain joins TRBV7-9 and TRBJ1-5; maybe TRBD1 (5 bases). CDR1 and CDR2 from the germline V gene are SEHNR and FQNEAQ (reference sequence). V was cut by 4 bases and J by 5 bases, with 9 bases left in between. CDR3 length: 13 residues. The CDR3 region has the DNA TGTGCCAGCAGCTGGGGGTCGGATCAGCCCCAGCATTTT. Translated, it gives CASSWGSDQPQHF.

In regard to this clonotype: This may come from a read error, since a much larger clone is one base off. The chain couples TRBV9 to TRBJ2-3; no definite D call. This CDR3 has 14 amino acids. Trimming pared 0 bases from V and 4 bases from J, leaving 9 bases between. The germline V gene has CDR1 SGDLS and CDR2 YYNGEE. CDR3 sequence (DNA): TGTGCCAGCAGCGTAGCGTCCCGGGCAGATACGCAGTATTTT. Protein: CASSVASRADTQYF.

This clonotype was found many times. The V and J genes are TRBV6-2 or TRBV6-3 and TRBJ1-2, with no clear D. The V end lost 4 bases, the J end lost 6 bases, and 15 bases lay between the germline ends. Looked up from germline, CDR1 is MNHEY and CDR2 is SVGEGT. This CDR3 contains 14 residues. The CDR3 loop reads CASSFQFGRDGYTF. The DNA for the CDR3 is TGTGCCAGCAGTTTTCAATTCGGGCGGGATGGCTACACCTTC.

This chain links TRBV14 with TRBJ1-1; D is unresolved. The germline V gene has CDR1 SGHDN and CDR2 FVKESK. The V end was cut by 4 bases, the J end by 8 bases, with 14 bases between. CDR3 length: 13 residues. This CDR3 reads CASSPLHFMEAFF. The CDR3 DNA sequence: TGTGCCAGCAGCCCCCTGCATTTTATGGAAGCTTTCTTT.

This clonotype was seen many times. CDR3 bases: TGTGCCAGCAGGGCTAGCGGGTGGGTCTACAATGAGCAGTTCTTC. Amino acid sequence: CASRASGWVYNEQFF. The chain has TRBV11-1 and TRBJ2-1, with 8 nucleotides matching TRBD2. This CDR3 spans 15 amino acids. Germline V lookup: CDR1 SGHAT, CDR2 FQDESV (reference sequence). V lost 6 bases to trimming and J lost 3 bases; unmatched junction nucleotides: 7.

This clonotype was counted ten times or more. This CDR3 is CASSLGTGKAFF. The CDR3 coding sequence is TGTGCCAGCAGCCTCGGGACAGGGAAAGCTTTCTTT. V usage is TRBV3-1 and J usage is TRBJ1-1; 9 positions agree with TRBD1. CDR1 is LGHDT and CDR2 is YNNKEL in the germline V gene (reference sequence). The CDR3 covers 12 residues. Trimming at V came to 4 bases and at J to 9 bases, leaving 3 bases not matched to a gene.

V and J are TRBV7-2 and TRBJ2-5; the D gene is possibly TRBD1 (6 bases). Germline assignment: CDR1 SGHTA and CDR2 FQGNSA. V lost 3 bases to trimming and J lost 4 bases, with 15 bases between them. This CDR3 comprises 15 residues. The CDR3 is CASSFPGEQGETQYF. As DNA, the CDR3 is TGTGCCAGCAGCTTTCCTGGGGAACAGGGAGAGACCCAGTACTTC.

This clonotype was observed at least ten times. The chain is built from TRBV20-1 and TRBJ2-3; D is possibly TRBD2 (6 bases). The ends were cut back, 5 bases at V and 1 base at J, with 16 bases in the middle. Germline V gene lookup returns CDR1 DFQATT and CDR2 SNEGSKA (reference sequence). The CDR3 has 15 residues. The CDR3 loop is CSAFGWASGTDTQYF. The CDR3 DNA follows: TGCAGTGCTTTCGGCTGGGCTAGCGGCACAGATACGCAGTATTTT.

This clonotype occurred many times. This chain uses TRBV12-3 or TRBV12-4 with TRBJ1-6; no definite D call. This CDR3 has 13 amino acids. V lost 3 bases and J 9 bases, leaving 9 bases between the germline ends. CDR3 residues: CASSFGRASPLHF. The CDR3 DNA follows: TGTGCCAGCAGTTTTGGCCGAGCTTCACCCCTCCACTTT.